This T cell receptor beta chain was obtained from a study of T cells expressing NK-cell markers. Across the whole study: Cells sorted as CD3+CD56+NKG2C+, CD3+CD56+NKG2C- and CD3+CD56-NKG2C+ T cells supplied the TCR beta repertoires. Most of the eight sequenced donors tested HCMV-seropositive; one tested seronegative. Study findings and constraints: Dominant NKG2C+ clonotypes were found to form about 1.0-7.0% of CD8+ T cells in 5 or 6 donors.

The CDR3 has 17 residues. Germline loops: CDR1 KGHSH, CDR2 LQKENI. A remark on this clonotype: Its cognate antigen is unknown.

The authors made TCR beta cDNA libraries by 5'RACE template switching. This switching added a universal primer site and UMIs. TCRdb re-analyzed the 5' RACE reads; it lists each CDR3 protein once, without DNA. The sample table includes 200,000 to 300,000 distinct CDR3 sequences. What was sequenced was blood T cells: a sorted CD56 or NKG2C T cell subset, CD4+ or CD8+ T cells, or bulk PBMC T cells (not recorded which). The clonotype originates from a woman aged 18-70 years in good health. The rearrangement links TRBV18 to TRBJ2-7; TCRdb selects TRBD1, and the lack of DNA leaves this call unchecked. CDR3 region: CASSPGGQGTSSYEQYF.